Listed below are T cell receptor beta chains from one sample, sequenced in a study of blood T cell repertoires in COVID-19. Profiling relied on immunoSEQ multiplex PCR, and the TCRdb table lists in-frame clones only, not all of them. In the table there are 200,000 to 250,000 clones, 75% to 85% of which are singletons. Source material: peripheral blood. Receptor source: a woman aged 65 to 85 with COVID-19, enrolled during active disease. Each CDR3 is given with its conserved first and last residue. A D gene is named only where the DNA matches it firmly. Expanded clones get a size class; other rows say once, few or many, or leave the size out.

v_call	clone_size	d_call	j_call	cdr3_aa	cdr3_nt
TRBV5-4	-	TRBD2	TRBJ2-3	CASSRRTSGSADTQYF	TGTGCCAGCAGCCGGCGGACTAGCGGGTCCGCAGATACGCAGTATTTT
TRBV11-2	-	-	TRBJ1-1	CASSLVQAVAEAFF	TGTGCCAGCAGCTTAGTTCAGGCAGTCGCTGAAGCTTTCTTT
TRBV19	-	-	TRBJ2-5	CASTPQGQSLETQYF	TGTGCCAGTACCCCCCAGGGGCAGTCTTTGGAGACCCAGTACTTC
TRBV7-8	few	TRBD1	TRBJ1-3	CASSPLQGNPGNTIYF	TGTGCCAGCAGCCCACTACAGGGGAACCCTGGAAACACCATATATTTT
TRBV5-1	-	TRBD1	TRBJ1-1	CASSFLTGQGNTEAFF	TGCGCCAGCAGCTTCTTAACTGGACAGGGGAACACTGAAGCTTTCTTT
TRBV6-5	-	TRBD1	TRBJ1-2	CASSYDRAGYGYTF	TGTGCCAGCAGTTACGACAGGGCGGGGTATGGCTACACCTTC
TRBV27	-	TRBD1	TRBJ1-2	CASSLTGGGGYGYTF	TGTGCCAGCAGTTTAACAGGGGGGGGAGGCTATGGCTACACCTTC
TRBV28	-	-	TRBJ1-5	CASSSDGLSNQPQHF	TGTGCCAGCAGTAGCGACGGACTTAGCAATCAGCCCCAGCATTTT
TRBV6-5	-	-	TRBJ1-2	CASGLLASGSMRYTF	TGTGCCAGCGGCCTATTAGCGTCGGGGAGTATGCGCTACACCTTC
TRBV19	-	TRBD1	TRBJ1-2	CATVQDRAVNYGYTF	TGTGCCACGGTCCAGGACAGGGCCGTTAACTATGGCTACACCTTC
TRBV2	-	TRBD1	TRBJ1-2	CASSLDREQGYGYTF	TGTGCCAGCAGCCTGGACAGGGAACAGGGCTATGGCTACACCTTC
TRBV7-2	-	TRBD1	TRBJ2-5	CASSSGQGAYQETQYF	TGTGCCAGCAGCTCCGGACAGGGGGCCTACCAAGAGACCCAGTACTTC
TRBV11-3	-	TRBD1	TRBJ2-5	CASNKGQVVETQYF	TGTGCCAGCAACAAAGGACAGGTGGTCGAGACCCAGTACTTC
TRBV2	-	TRBD1	TRBJ1-2	CASSVDRGVAGYTF	TGTGCCAGCAGTGTAGACAGGGGCGTTGCTGGCTACACCTTC
TRBV6-1	-	TRBD1	TRBJ1-1	CASSEHQGAGTEAFF	TGTGCCAGCAGTGAACACCAGGGGGCCGGGACTGAAGCTTTCTTT
TRBV21-1	-	-	TRBJ1-4	CASRQGVPTNEKLFF	TGTGCCAGCAGACAAGGGGTGCCAACTAATGAAAAACTGTTTTTT
TRBV18	-	-	TRBJ2-2	CASSPSGSTGELFF	TGTGCCAGCTCACCAAGCGGATCCACCGGGGAGCTGTTTTTT
TRBV19	-	TRBD1	TRBJ1-1	CASSPGTGAGEAFF	TGTGCCAGTAGTCCCGGGACAGGGGCTGGTGAAGCTTTCTTT
TRBV2	-	-	TRBJ1-1	CASSEGQRAEAFF	TGTGCCAGCAGTGAGGGGCAAAGGGCTGAAGCTTTCTTT
TRBV21-1	-	-	TRBJ1-1	CAPEGGRTEAFF	TGTGCCCCTGAAGGGGGAAGGACTGAAGCTTTCTTT
TRBV2	-	-	TRBJ1-4	CASSGSGTPNEKLFF	TGTGCCAGCAGTGGGTCCGGGACACCGAATGAAAAACTGTTTTTT
TRBV5-3	-	-	TRBJ2-7	CARSPRADQAYEQYF	TGTGCCAGAAGCCCCAGGGCGGACCAGGCCTACGAGCAGTACTTC
TRBV18	-	TRBD2	TRBJ2-5	CASSPPEERGAKETQYF	TGTGCCAGCTCACCACCGGAGGAGCGGGGGGCTAAAGAGACCCAGTACTTC
TRBV10-2	-	-	TRBJ2-7	CASSVGEAYEQYF	TGCGCCAGCAGTGTAGGAGAAGCCTACGAGCAGTACTTC
TRBV7-8	-	-	TRBJ1-1	CASSFSLGGARTEAFF	TGTGCCAGCAGCTTTAGTCTGGGGGGGGCGAGGACTGAAGCTTTCTTT
TRBV19	-	-	TRBJ2-7	CASSIVRESSEQYF	TGTGCCAGTAGTATAGTCCGGGAGTCTTCCGAGCAGTACTTC
TRBV6-2/TRBV6-3	-	TRBD1	TRBJ1-1	CASSYSTTPGQGGNTEAFF	TGTGCCAGCAGTTATTCTACCACTCCGGGACAGGGGGGAAACACTGAAGCTTTCTTT
TRBV6-5	-	TRBD1	TRBJ1-1	CATATEGRGLVGAFF	TGTGCCACCGCCACGGAGGGCAGGGGGCTTGTCGGAGCTTTCTTT
TRBV4-2	-	-	TRBJ1-1	CASSHPTVTTEAFF	TGTGCCAGCAGCCACCCTACAGTGACCACTGAAGCTTTCTTT
TRBV6-5	-	-	TRBJ1-5	CASSQNRNQPQHF	TGTGCCAGCAGCCAGAACAGAAATCAGCCCCAGCATTTT
TRBV5-5	-	TRBD2	TRBJ2-1	CASSLLGSGSSYNEQFF	TGTGCCAGCAGCTTACTGGGTAGCGGGAGCTCCTACAATGAGCAGTTCTTC
TRBV9	once	TRBD2	TRBJ2-3	CASSVGAGGHTDTQYF	TGTGCCAGCAGCGTAGGTGCGGGGGGGCACACAGATACGCAGTATTTT
TRBV3-1/TRBV3-2	-	TRBD1	TRBJ1-6	CASSQGDSSYNSPLHF	TGTGCCAGCAGCCAAGGGGACAGCTCCTATAATTCACCCCTCCACTTT
TRBV19	-	TRBD1	TRBJ2-5	CASSIRPTGTGETQYF	TGTGCCAGTAGTATTAGGCCGACAGGGACGGGGGAGACCCAGTACTTC
TRBV20-1	-	-	TRBJ2-1	CSASGGGQRYNEQFF	TGCAGTGCTAGTGGTGGGGGACAACGCTACAATGAGCAGTTCTTC
TRBV6-5	-	-	TRBJ1-5	CASSTHRANNQPQHF	TGTGCCAGCAGTACCCACAGGGCCAACAATCAGCCCCAGCATTTT
TRBV5-1	-	-	TRBJ2-3	CASSLERGFSTDTQYF	TGCGCCAGCAGCTTGGAGCGAGGGTTTAGCACAGATACGCAGTATTTT
TRBV7-2	-	-	TRBJ1-1	CASSLGGEGTEAFF	TGTGCCAGCAGCTTAGGAGGGGAGGGCACTGAAGCTTTCTTT
TRBV19	-	-	TRBJ1-1	CASSDRNSFEAFF	TGTGCCAGTAGTGATAGGAACAGCTTTGAAGCTTTCTTT
TRBV7-3	-	TRBD2	TRBJ2-3	CASSLGTSVTDTQYF	TGTGCCAGCAGCTTAGGGACTAGCGTCACAGATACGCAGTATTTT
TRBV4-3	-	-	TRBJ1-2	CASSQAGGGNYGYTF	TGCGCCAGCAGCCAGGCTGGGGGGGGCAACTATGGCTACACCTTC
TRBV7-2	-	-	TRBJ2-5	CASSLPGVLETQYF	TGTGCCAGCAGCTTACCGGGGGTCTTGGAGACCCAGTACTTC
TRBV19	-	TRBD1	TRBJ1-5	CASRTRQGGLPQHF	TGTGCCAGTAGGACAAGGCAGGGGGGTCTGCCCCAGCATTTT
TRBV24-1	few	-	TRBJ1-2	CATSGGTSNGGYTF	TGTGCCACCAGTGGGGGGACATCCAATGGGGGCTACACCTTC
TRBV19	-	TRBD1	TRBJ1-2	CASSLQTGGSYGYTF	TGTGCCAGTAGTCTACAGACAGGGGGCAGCTATGGCTACACCTTC
TRBV18	-	-	TRBJ1-1	CASSPLGQNTEAFF	TGTGCCAGCTCACCACTGGGACAGAACACTGAAGCTTTCTTT
TRBV2	-	-	TRBJ1-1	CANRQNTEAFF	TGTGCCAATAGACAGAACACTGAAGCTTTCTTT
TRBV10-3	-	TRBD1	TRBJ1-4	CAISDRTGTANEKLFF	TGTGCCATCAGTGACAGGACAGGGACTGCTAATGAAAAACTGTTTTTT
TRBV15	-	-	TRBJ1-2	CATSRGGNYGYTF	TGTGCCACCAGCAGGGGAGGTAACTATGGCTACACCTTC
TRBV4-2	-	TRBD1	TRBJ1-2	CASSQGETGGFSNGYTF	TGTGCCAGCAGCCAAGGAGAGACAGGGGGCTTTTCGAATGGCTACACCTTC
TRBV11-3	-	TRBD2	TRBJ2-2	CASSLGLGSTGELFF	TGTGCCAGCAGCCTGGGACTAGGGAGCACCGGGGAGCTGTTTTTT
TRBV12-3/TRBV12-4	-	-	TRBJ2-5	CASRMTSEETQYF	TGTGCCAGCAGGATGACTAGTGAAGAGACCCAGTACTTC
TRBV6-5	-	-	TRBJ1-5	CASSFISGQPQHF	TGTGCCAGCAGTTTTATCTCGGGTCAGCCCCAGCATTTT
TRBV5-3	-	-	TRBJ2-2	CARSLVWCRHTGELFF	TGTGCCAGAAGCTTGGTATGGTGCAGGCACACCGGGGAGCTGTTTTTT